Sequencing of this T cell receptor (beta chain) was carried out in a study of T cell responses to AZD1222 COVID-19 vaccine. Germline CDR1 reads SNHLY; CDR2 reads FYNNEI. The CDR3 is 13 residues long. Trimming stripped 9 bases from V and 0 bases from J, with 9 bases between. This clone was found a few times. As yet, its antigen is unknown. Method: immunoSEQ multiplex PCR; TCRdb's copy keeps in-frame clones and lacks some. This table has 160,000 or so clones, about nine tenths appearing once. Study-wide results and caveats: Donors were chiefly white British, with a greater number of females, and clonal diversity was perhaps underestimated.

This receptor was obtained from an adult in good health. The sequenced sample was peripheral blood, obtained on day 0 of AZD1222 vaccination. The chain joins TRBV2 to TRBJ1-3; D unresolved. CDR3 nucleotide sequence: TGTGCCAGTTTACGGGACTCTGGAAACACCATATATTTT. This codes for CASLRDSGNTIYF. Variable domain in full (rest from reference TRBV2 and TRBJ1-3): EPEVTQTPSHQVTQMGQEVILRCVPISNHLYFYWYRQILGQKVEFLVSFYNNEISEKSEIFDDQFSVERPDGSNFTLKIRSTKLEDSAMYFCASLRDSGNTIYFGEGSWLTVV.